The clone carrying this T cell receptor beta chain came up a few times. These data originate in a study of blood T cells in healthy people across ages. The CDR3 is 16 residues long. CDR1 is MNHNY, CDR2 SVGAGI, per germline (reference sequence). The ends lost 1 base at V and 7 bases at J; junction bases unmatched: 8. Next came a second PCR, run for 7 to 11 cycles, which used a sample-barcoded 5' primer along with a J-beta primer mix. TCRdb processed the 5' RACE reads anew with MiXCR; each CDR3 protein has one entry. The table lists about 680,000 distinct CDR3 sequences, roughly 49% of them singletons. Specimen: blood. The source is a woman aged 55-70 years in good health. The chain joins TRBV6-6 to TRBJ2-1; 9 nucleotides line up with TRBD2. The CDR3 DNA is TGTGCCAGCAGTTACTTTGAGCGGGAGGCGGGGAATGAGCAGTTCTTC. Translated, it gives CASSYFEREAGNEQFF.